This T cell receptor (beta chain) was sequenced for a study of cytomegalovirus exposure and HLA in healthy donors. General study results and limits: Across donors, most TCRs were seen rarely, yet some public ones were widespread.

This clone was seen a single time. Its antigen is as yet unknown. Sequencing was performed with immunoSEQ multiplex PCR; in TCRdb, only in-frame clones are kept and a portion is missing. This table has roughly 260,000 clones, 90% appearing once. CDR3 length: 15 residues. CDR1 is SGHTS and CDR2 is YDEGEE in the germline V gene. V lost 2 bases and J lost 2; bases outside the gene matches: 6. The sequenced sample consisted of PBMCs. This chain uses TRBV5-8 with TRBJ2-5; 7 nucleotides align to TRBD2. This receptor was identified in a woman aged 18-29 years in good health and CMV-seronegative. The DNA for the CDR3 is TGTGCCAGCAGCTTAGATCCGGGACTACAAGAGACCCAGTACTTC. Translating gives CASSLDPGLQETQYF.